The 3 T cell receptor beta chains presented below share a single source sample, sequenced in a study of blood T cell repertoires in COVID-19. Assay used: immunoSEQ multiplex PCR; TCRdb lists only in-frame clones, some missing. Of approximately 50,000 clones in the sample, 80% to 90% were seen once. The sample consisted of peripheral blood. Receptors originate from a woman aged 80 or older with acute or convalescent COVID-19.

The chain joins TRBV11-1 to TRBJ2-4; 9 positions agree with TRBD2. The CDR3 runs to 16 residues. The V gene end was trimmed by 5 bases and the J gene end by 7 bases; junction bases not matched to a gene: 12. Germline V gene lookup returns CDR1 SGHAT and CDR2 FQDESV (reference sequence). CDR3 sequence (DNA): TGTGCCAGCAGCCTCCGAGCGGGGGGAAGGAGGAACATTCAGTACTTC. It specifies CASSLRAGGRRNIQYF.

This chain uses TRBV11-2 with TRBJ2-1, with 7 positions matching TRBD2. The junction had 6 bases not matched to a gene; V was cut back by 6 bases and J by 7 bases. This CDR3 is 13 amino acids long. Germline V gene lookup returns CDR1 SGHAT and CDR2 FQNNGV. As DNA, the CDR3 is TGTGCCAGCAGTCAGAAAGCGGGAAATGAGCAGTTCTTC. It is translated as CASSQKAGNEQFF.

The chain joins TRBV9 to TRBJ1-3; 8 bases are a match to TRBD1. This CDR3 comprises 16 residues. The V and J ends lost 0 bases and 1 base, in that order; junction bases with no gene match: 3. Germline CDR1 SGDLS, CDR2 YYNGEE. The CDR3 DNA reads TGTGCCAGCAGCGTAGGGGACAGGTCATCTGGAAACACCATATATTTT. It codes for CASSVGDRSSGNTIYF. Full variable domain (rest looked up from reference TRBV9 and TRBJ1-3): DSGVTQTPKHLITATGQRVTLRCSPRSGDLSVYWYQQSLDQGLQFLIQYYNGEERAKGNILERFSAQQFPDLHSELNLSSLELGDSALYFCASSVGDRSSGNTIYFGEGSWLTVV.